The 9 T cell receptor beta chains below were found in one sample sequenced in a study of CD8+ T cells in alopecia areata. RNA extraction was followed by reverse transcription into cDNA, which acted as the sequencing template. Repertoires were generated with immunoSEQ multiplex PCR, while TCRdb's copy carries only in-frame clones and drops some. This repertoire shows fewer than 350,000 clones, over 45% found once; its top ten account for around 1.8%. The treatment here: oral pan-JAK inhibitor, 5-10 mg twice daily. This specimen consisted of CD4+ T cells sorted from blood, obtained at week 24, from a patient treated with tofacitinib. The receptor set was obtained from a human donor with alopecia areata.

The chain couples TRBV6-1 to TRBJ1-1; unclear D gene. From germline, CDR1 is MNHNS and CDR2 SASEGT. V was pared by 8 bases and J by 0 bases, with 7 bases between. The CDR3 totals 12 residues. CDR3 in DNA: TGTGCCAGCCGATTGTTGAACACTGAAGCTTTCTTT. Protein product: CASRLLNTEAFF.

The gene calls are TRBV4-1 and TRBJ2-3; D unclear. Germline-derived CDR1 and CDR2 are MGHRA and YSYEKL. The CDR3 has 13 amino acids. V was trimmed by 4 bases and J by 2 bases, leaving 7 bases between them. The CDR3 bases are TGCGCCAGCAGCCTTCGATCCACAGATACGCAGTATTTT. Its protein product is CASSLRSTDTQYF.

The genes are TRBV6-6 and TRBJ2-3; 7 nucleotides match TRBD1. V trimming: 8 bases; J trimming: 2 bases; junction bases outside the gene matches: 13. This CDR3 has 16 residues. Germline V gene data show CDR1 as MNHNY and CDR2 as SVGAGI (reference sequence). The CDR3 DNA reads TGTGCCAGCCTTACGACAGGGCAAGGTCACACAGATACGCAGTATTTT. It yields the protein CASLTTGQGHTDTQYF.

This chain links TRBV9 with TRBJ1-2; D is uncertain. Germline lookup yields CDR1 SGDLS and CDR2 YYNGEE. The CDR3 has 15 residues. Trimming shortened V by 0 bases and J by 5 bases, and 14 bases separated the two germline ends. CDR3 residues: CASSVGAETQYGYTF. The CDR3 DNA follows: TGTGCCAGCAGCGTAGGGGCAGAGACACAATATGGCTACACCTTC.

This clone was picked up a small number of times. V gene TRBV5-1 combines with J gene TRBJ2-7, with 8 bases aligning to TRBD1. The trim removed 0 bases at V and 2 bases at J, leaving 4 bases unmatched. The CDR3 contains 15 residues. Germline V gives CDR1 SGHRS, CDR2 YFSETQ. The CDR3 loop is CASSLDGQGPYEQYF. The CDR3 region has the DNA TGCGCCAGCAGCTTGGATGGACAGGGACCCTACGAGCAGTACTTC. The full variable domain, in which reference TRBV5-1 and TRBJ2-7 provide the parts outside the CDR3, is KAGVTQTPRYLIKTRGQQVTLSCSPISGHRSVSWYQQTPGQGLQFLFEYFSETQRNKGNFPGRFSGRQFSNSRSEMNVSTLELGDSALYLCASSLDGQGPYEQYFGPGTRLTVT.

V and J are TRBV7-8 and TRBJ2-7; D tentatively fits TRBD1 or TRBD2 (5 bases each). In germline, CDR1 is SGHVS, CDR2 FQNEAQ. The CDR3 runs 15 residues. V was pared by 2 bases and J by 0 bases, with 11 bases between. CDR3 nucleotides: TGTGCCAGCAGCTTATGGGGGTCCAGCTCCTACGAGCAGTACTTC. Translated: CASSLWGSSSYEQYF. Supplemented by reference TRBV7-8 and TRBJ2-7, the full variable domain reads GAGVSQSPRYKVAKRGQDVALRCDPISGHVSLFWYQQALGQGPEFLTYFQNEAQLDKSGLPSDRFFAERPEGSVSTLKIQRTQQEDSAVYLCASSLWGSSSYEQYFGPGTRLTVT.

As to this clone: A read error may produce the germline difference seen at one junction end. The V and J genes are TRBV7-9 and TRBJ2-3; 7 nucleotides align to TRBD1. The CDR3 runs to 13 residues. Germline V gene data show CDR1 as SEHNR and CDR2 as FQNEAQ (reference sequence). The CDR3 coding sequence is TGTGCTAGCAGCCCACCGGGACAGAATACGCAGTATTTT. It translates to CASSPPGQNTQYF. The entire variable domain, with the rest obtained from reference TRBV7-9 and TRBJ2-3, is as follows: DTGVSQNPRHKITKRGQNVTFRCDPISEHNRLYWYRQTLGQGPEFLTYFQNEAQLEKSRLLSDRFSAERPKGSFSTLEIQRTEQGDSAMYLCASSPPGQNTQYFGPGTRLTVL.

The chain employs TRBV28 and TRBJ2-3; perhaps TRBD1 as D (5 bases). Trimming took off 5 bases at V and 11 bases at J, with 23 bases between the two ends. Germline CDR1 reads MDHEN; CDR2 reads SYDVKM. The CDR3 spans 15 residues. CDR3 sequence reads: CASSPPDGKKRGQYF. The CDR3 DNA reads TGTGCCAGCAGTCCGCCGGACGGTAAAAAAAGGGGGCAGTATTTT.

The chain combines TRBV7-9 with TRBJ2-7; TRBD1 is a possible D gene (6 bases). The CDR3 has 12 residues. CDR1 and CDR2 from the germline V gene are SEHNR and FQNEAQ (reference sequence). The V and J ends lost 6 bases and 6 bases respectively, with 12 bases between them. The DNA for the CDR3 is TGTGCCAGCAGATTCGGACAGAGCGAGCAGTACTTC. It yields the protein CASRFGQSEQYF.